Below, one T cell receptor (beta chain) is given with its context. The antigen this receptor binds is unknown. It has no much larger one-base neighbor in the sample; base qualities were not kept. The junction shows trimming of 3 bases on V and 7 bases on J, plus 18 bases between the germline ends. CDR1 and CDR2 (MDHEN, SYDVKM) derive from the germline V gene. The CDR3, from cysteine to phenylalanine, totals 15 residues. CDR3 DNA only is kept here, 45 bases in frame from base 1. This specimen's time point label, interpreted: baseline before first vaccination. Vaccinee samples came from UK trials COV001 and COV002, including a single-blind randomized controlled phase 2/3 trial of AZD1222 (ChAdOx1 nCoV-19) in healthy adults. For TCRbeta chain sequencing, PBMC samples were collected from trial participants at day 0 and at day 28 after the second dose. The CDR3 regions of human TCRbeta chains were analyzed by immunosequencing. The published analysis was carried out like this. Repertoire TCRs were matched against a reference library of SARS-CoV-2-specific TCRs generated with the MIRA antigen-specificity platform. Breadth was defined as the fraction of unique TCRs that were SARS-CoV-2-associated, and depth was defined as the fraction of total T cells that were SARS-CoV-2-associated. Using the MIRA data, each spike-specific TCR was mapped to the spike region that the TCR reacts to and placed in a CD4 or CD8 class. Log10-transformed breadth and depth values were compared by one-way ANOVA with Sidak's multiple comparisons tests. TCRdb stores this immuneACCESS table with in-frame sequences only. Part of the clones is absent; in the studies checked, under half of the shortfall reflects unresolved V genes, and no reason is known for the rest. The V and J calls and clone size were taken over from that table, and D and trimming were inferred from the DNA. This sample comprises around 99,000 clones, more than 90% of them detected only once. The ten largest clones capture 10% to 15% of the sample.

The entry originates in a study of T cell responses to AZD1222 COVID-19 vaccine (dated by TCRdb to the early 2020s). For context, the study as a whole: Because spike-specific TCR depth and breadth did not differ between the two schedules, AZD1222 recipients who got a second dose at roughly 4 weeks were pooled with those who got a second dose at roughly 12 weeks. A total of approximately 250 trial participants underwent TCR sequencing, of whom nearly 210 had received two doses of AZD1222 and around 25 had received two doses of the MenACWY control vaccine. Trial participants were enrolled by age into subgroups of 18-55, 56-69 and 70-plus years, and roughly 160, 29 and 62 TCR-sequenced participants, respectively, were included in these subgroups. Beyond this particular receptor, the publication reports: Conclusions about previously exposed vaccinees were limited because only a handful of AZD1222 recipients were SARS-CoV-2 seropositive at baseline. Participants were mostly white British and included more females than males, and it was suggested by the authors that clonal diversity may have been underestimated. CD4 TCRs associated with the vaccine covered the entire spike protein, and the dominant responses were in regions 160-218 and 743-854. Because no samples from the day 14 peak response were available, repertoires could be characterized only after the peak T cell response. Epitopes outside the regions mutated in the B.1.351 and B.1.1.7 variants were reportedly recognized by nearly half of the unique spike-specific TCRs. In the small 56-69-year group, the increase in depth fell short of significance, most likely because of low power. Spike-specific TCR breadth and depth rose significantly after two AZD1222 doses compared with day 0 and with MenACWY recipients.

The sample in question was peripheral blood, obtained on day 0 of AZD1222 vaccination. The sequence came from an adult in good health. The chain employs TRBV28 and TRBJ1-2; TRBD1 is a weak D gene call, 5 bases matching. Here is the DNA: TGTGCCAGCAGTTTTCAGGACCCCGGGGCCGGTGGCTACACCTTC. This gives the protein CASSFQDPGAGGYTF.